The clone carrying this TCR beta chain was detected once. Original methodology: Scientists estimated how many nucleated cells there were by amplifying reference gene primers. The repertoire was sequenced with immunoSEQ multiplex PCR; TCRdb's copy has only in-frame clones and lacks some. V, J and clone size derive from that table, while D and trimming were established from the DNA sequence. This table holds about 490,000 clones, 70% to 90% found once. The record originates from a study of blood T cell repertoires in COVID-19. The overall study: The study drew acute and convalescent COVID-19 samples from the United States, Italy and Spain. PBMCs, B-cell-depleted T cells, or T cells were the source of the cDNA or gDNA that made up the material.

Germline CDR1 is ENHRY and CDR2 is SYGVKD. This CDR3 contains 15 residues. Trimming removed 7 bases from V and 2 bases from J; junction bases left unmatched: 6. This clonotype was obtained from a human donor in a cohort sampled during active COVID-19. This chain uses TRBV10-3 with TRBJ2-3; TRBD2 matches at 10 bases. Sample: peripheral blood. The CDR3 region is CAIKKLAGDTDTQYF. The DNA for the CDR3 is TGTGCCATCAAAAAGCTAGCGGGGGACACAGATACGCAGTATTTT.